The next 24 T cell receptor beta chains were all read from a single sample in a study of T cell repertoires in cytomegalovirus infection (dated by TCRdb to about 2019). Sequencing was carried out with an Illumina HiSeq 1500. The public reads were reprocessed in TCRdb via fastp at Q25 and MiXCR, keeping in-frame beta chains. Identical CDR3 proteins give one entry, which carries the most common genes and DNA. A total of around 550,000 distinct CDR3 sequences appear in this sample, around a quarter of them only once. Of the sample, roughly 13% falls within the top ten clones. Specimen: PBMCs. Receptor source: a human donor in good health (CMV status not recorded). Some clones in this sample may be carry-over from other donors' samples.

This clonotype was counted at least ten times. The chain links TRBV7-2 to TRBJ2-3, with D tentatively TRBD1 (5 bases). The germline gives CDR1 SGHTA, CDR2 FQGNSA. V lost 9 bases and J 6 bases, leaving 19 bases between the germline ends. The CDR3 extends over 14 amino acids. This CDR3 is CASLTDLGADTQYF. For the CDR3, the DNA is TGTGCCAGTCTGACAGACCTTGGTGCGGATACGCAGTATTTT.

The table lists this clonotype with a few counts. The J gene is TRBJ2-7, the V gene TRBV18, with TRBD1 identical over 7 bases. There are 14 residues in the CDR3. Germline V gene lookup returns CDR1 KGHSH and CDR2 LQKENI. V shed 0 bases and J 5 bases; nucleotides not matched to a gene: 4. Here the CDR3 DNA reads TGTGCCAGCTCACCACCGTCAGGGGGTGACGAGCAGTACTTC. It codes for CASSPPSGGDEQYF.

This clonotype was counted only a few times. This sequence joins TRBV4-1 and TRBJ1-1; D unresolved. The germline V gene has CDR1 MGHRA and CDR2 YSYEKL. Trimming pared 0 bases from V and 0 bases from J, leaving 8 bases between. The CDR3 spans 15 residues. The CDR3 is CASSQDGILNTEAFF. As DNA, the CDR3 is TGCGCCAGCAGCCAAGACGGTATCCTGAACACTGAAGCTTTCTTT.

The gene calls are TRBV18 and TRBJ1-5, with D possibly matching TRBD1 (5 bases). This CDR3 spans 15 amino acids. V lost 6 bases, J lost 0 bases, and 12 bases lay in between. Germline V gene sequence: CDR1 KGHSH, CDR2 LQKENI. The CDR3 nucleotides are TGTGCCAGCTCTCCGGACATACATAGCAATCAGCCCCAGCATTTT. Its translation: CASSPDIHSNQPQHF. Full variable domain (remainder filled in from reference TRBV18 and TRBJ1-5): NAGVMQNPRHLVRRRGQEARLRCSPMKGHSHVYWYRQLPEEGLKFMVYLQKENIIDESGMPKERFSAEFPKEGPSILRIQQVVRGDSAAYFCASSPDIHSNQPQHFGDGTRLSIL.

The rearrangement uses TRBV10-3 and TRBJ2-2; D tentatively reads TRBD1 or TRBD2 (6 bases each). The CDR3 totals 16 residues. Per the germline V gene, CDR1 is ENHRY and CDR2 is SYGVKD. V lost 3 bases, J lost 6 bases, and 17 bases lay in between. Written as DNA, the CDR3 is TGTGCCATCAGTGACTTTCATGGGGGGCGCGCCGGGGAGCTGTTTTTT. Amino acids: CAISDFHGGRAGELFF.

The genes are TRBV6-5 and TRBJ2-6; possible D gene TRBD2, 6 bases. V lost 2 bases and J 3 bases, leaving 8 bases between the germline ends. This CDR3 spans 15 amino acids. CDR1 is MNHEY, CDR2 SVGAGI, per germline. As DNA, the CDR3 is TGTGCCAGCAGTTACGGAGGGCTTGGGGCCAACGTCCTGACTTTC. Translated, it gives CASSYGGLGANVLTF.

The chain uses TRBV19 and TRBJ2-5; 9 bases map to TRBD1. Germline V gene lookup returns CDR1 LNHDA and CDR2 SQIVND (reference sequence). The CDR3 extends over 14 amino acids. The trim removed 5 bases at V and 6 bases at J, leaving 7 bases unmatched. CDR3 DNA: TGTGCCAGTAGTGAACAGGGGGCCCTAAAGACCCAGTACTTC. This gives the protein CASSEQGALKTQYF.

The chain combines TRBV29-1 with TRBJ2-1; no firm D call. The germline gives CDR1 SQVTM, CDR2 ANQGSEA. There are 12 residues in the CDR3. The germline V and J ends were trimmed by 2 bases and 5 bases, with 7 bases remaining between them. In nucleotides, the CDR3 is TGCAGCGTTGAACGAACCCACAATGAGCAGTTCTTC. It is translated as CSVERTHNEQFF.

This clonotype was seen only a few times. The V call is TRBV11-3, the J call TRBJ2-1; TRBD2 aligns across 10 bases. Germline-derived CDR1 and CDR2 are SGHNT and YENEEA. The CDR3 runs to 17 residues. The trim removed 3 bases at V and 1 base at J, leaving 6 bases unmatched. CDR3: CASSFLAGVRSYNEQFF. In DNA, the CDR3 is TGTGCCAGCAGCTTCCTAGCGGGAGTTCGGTCCTACAATGAGCAGTTCTTC. Complete variable domain (other parts from reference TRBV11-3 and TRBJ2-1): EAGVVQSPRYKIIEKKQPVAFWCNPISGHNTLYWYLQNLGQGPELLIRYENEEAVDDSQLPKDRFSAERLKGVDSTLKIQPAELGDSAVYLCASSFLAGVRSYNEQFFGPGTRLTVL.

V usage is TRBV5-6 and J usage is TRBJ2-7; TRBD2 matches at 7 bases. The germline CDR1 and CDR2 sequences are SGHDT and YYEEEE. The CDR3 has 14 residues. Losses at the gene ends were 0 bases for V and 6 bases for J; bases not matched to a gene: 6. The DNA of the CDR3 is TGTGCCAGCAGCTTGGCCCCTAGCGGCTTCGAGCAGTACGTC. Translating it yields CASSLAPSGFEQYV.

This chain connects TRBV28 to TRBJ2-7; 12 nucleotides align to TRBD1. The CDR3 runs 14 residues. Germline lookup yields CDR1 MDHEN and CDR2 SYDVKM. V lost 9 bases and J lost 5; bases outside the gene matches: 8. CDR3 amino acids: CASEGTGGSHEQYF. DNA for the CDR3: TGTGCCAGTGAAGGGACAGGGGGCAGTCACGAGCAGTACTTC.

The gene calls are TRBV7-3 and TRBJ2-3; TRBD2 matches 11 bases. CDR3 length: 17 residues. The V gene end was trimmed by 10 bases and the J gene end by 4 bases; junction bases not matched to a gene: 16. CDR1 is SGHTA and CDR2 is FQGTGA in the germline V gene. CDR3 loop: CATTKPTSGRVPDTQYF. The CDR3 DNA sequence: TGTGCCACCACAAAACCTACTAGCGGGAGAGTCCCAGATACGCAGTATTTT. The variable domain in full, completed from reference TRBV7-3 and TRBJ2-3, reads GAGVSQTPSNKVTEKGKYVELRCDPISGHTALYWYRQSLGQGPEFLIYFQGTGAADDSGLPNDRFFAVRPEGSVSTLKIQRTERGDSAVYLCATTKPTSGRVPDTQYFGPGTRLTVL.

This clonotype was seen more than once but under ten times. The chain employs TRBV20-1 and TRBJ2-5; 12 bases fit TRBD2. The trim removed 3 bases at V and 5 bases at J, leaving 13 bases unmatched. The V gene's germline CDR1 is DFQATT and CDR2 SNEGSKA (reference sequence). The CDR3 is 17 amino acids. The CDR3 region is CSASRLAGGQDRETQYF. The CDR3 nucleotides are TGCAGTGCTAGTCGGCTAGCGGGAGGGCAGGACCGGGAGACCCAGTACTTC.

The chain carries TRBV7-2 and TRBJ2-1, with 7 bases that match TRBD2. Looked up from germline, CDR1 is SGHTA and CDR2 is FQGNSA. The CDR3 sequence is 15 residues long. With 4 bases clipped from V and 7 bases from J, the junction kept 10 bases outside the gene matches. The CDR3 coding sequence is TGTGCCAGCAGCTCGCCGGGGGGATGGCGGAATGAGCAGTTCTTC. Its translation: CASSSPGGWRNEQFF. The full variable domain, rest sourced from reference TRBV7-2 and TRBJ2-1, is GAGVSQSPSNKVTEKGKDVELRCDPISGHTALYWYRQSLGQGLEFLIYFQGNSAPDKSGLPSDRFSAERTGGSVSTLTIQRTQQEDSAVYLCASSSPGGWRNEQFFGPGTRLTVL.

In this sample, this clonotype turned up a few times. This chain links TRBV20-1 with TRBJ1-6, with a tentative D call TRBD1 (5 bases). The CDR3 extends over 17 amino acids. Germline V CDR1 and CDR2: DFQATT, SNEGSKA (reference sequence). With 0 bases removed from V and 9 bases from J, the gap between germline ends came to 21 bases. Here the CDR3 DNA reads TGCAGTGCTAGAGATCGGGGCGAGGGGTGGAACGTTTCACCCCTCCACTTT. This sequence encodes CSARDRGEGWNVSPLHF.

In its sample, this clonotype was seen a few times. V and J are TRBV24-1 and TRBJ2-2; tentatively, D is TRBD1 or TRBD2 (5 bases each). This CDR3 comprises 15 residues. In germline, CDR1 is KGHDR, CDR2 SFDVKD. Trimming shortened V by 6 bases and J by 0 bases, and 10 bases separated the two germline ends. CDR3 protein: CATSQVGPNTGELFF. In nucleotides, the CDR3 is TGTGCCACCAGTCAGGTGGGACCGAACACCGGGGAGCTGTTTTTT.

The chain is built from TRBV27 and TRBJ1-6; perhaps TRBD1 as D (5 bases). The CDR3 loop spans 15 amino acids. In germline, CDR1 is MNHEY, CDR2 SMNVEV (reference sequence). With 5 bases removed from V and 8 bases from J, the gap between germline ends came to 16 bases. CDR3 amino acids: CASSLEGKLYSPLHF. CDR3 bases: TGTGCCAGCAGTCTCGAGGGGAAATTGTATTCACCCCTCCACTTT.

This sequence joins TRBV4-1 and TRBJ1-1, with D possibly TRBD1 on 5 matching bases. Germline V gene lookup returns CDR1 MGHRA and CDR2 YSYEKL. Trimming stripped 2 bases from V and 8 bases from J, with 24 bases between. CDR3 length: 17 residues. CDR3 region: CASSQLTEGVGGPEAFF. CDR3 DNA: TGCGCCAGCAGCCAACTGACCGAAGGGGTTGGTGGTCCAGAAGCTTTCTTT.

The V and J genes are TRBV29-1 and TRBJ2-7; 8 bases are shared with TRBD2. The germline CDR1 and CDR2 sequences are SQVTM and ANQGSEA. The junction had 6 bases not matched to a gene; V was cut back by 1 base and J by 1 base. CDR3 size: 15 residues. CDR3 DNA sequence: TGCAGCGTTGAAGCTCGGAGCGGGAGTTCCTACGAGCAGTACTTC. Translation gives CSVEARSGSSYEQYF.

This chain links TRBV2 with TRBJ2-7; no firm D call. The germline V gene has CDR1 SNHLY and CDR2 FYNNEI. The CDR3 sequence is 16 residues long. The V end lost 7 bases, the J end lost 6 bases, and 25 bases lay between the germline ends. This chain's CDR3 is CASTLVGASPLAEQYF. As DNA, the CDR3 is TGTGCCAGCACTTTAGTGGGCGCCTCACCTCTCGCCGAGCAGTACTTC.

This clonotype came up a few times. This chain links TRBV18 with TRBJ1-4; D is undetermined. Germline V gene data show CDR1 as KGHSH and CDR2 as LQKENI. V dropped 2 bases and J dropped 7 bases, with 5 bases sitting between them. The CDR3 has 12 residues. The CDR3, as DNA: TGTGCCAGCTCACCAAAAGGTGAAAAACTGTTTTTT. This encodes CASSPKGEKLFF.

The chain is built from TRBV7-2 and TRBJ2-7; unclear D gene. The V and J ends lost 3 bases and 3 bases respectively, with 9 bases between them. CDR1 is SGHTA, CDR2 FQGNSA, per germline. There are 13 residues in the CDR3. CDR3: CASSFRQGYEQYV. Written as DNA, the CDR3 is TGTGCCAGCAGCTTCCGACAAGGCTACGAGCAGTACGTC.

This clonotype was counted a few times. CDR3 bases: TGTGCCAGCAGCCCAGACAGCGGGAATGAGCAGTTCTTC. Translating it yields CASSPDSGNEQFF. The chain combines TRBV5-4 with TRBJ2-1; a possible D gene is TRBD2 (6 bases). This CDR3 has 13 residues. V lost 4 bases to trimming and J lost 7 bases, with 12 bases between them. Germline assignment: CDR1 SGHNT and CDR2 YYREEE (reference sequence).

The rearrangement uses TRBV2 and TRBJ1-1; TRBD1 agrees at 7 bases. CDR3 length: 14 residues. V lost 5 bases and J lost 5; bases outside the gene matches: 8. Germline values: CDR1 SNHLY, CDR2 FYNNEI. CDR3 in DNA: TGTGCCAGCAGTCCGACAGGGCGAAAAACTGAAGCTTTCTTT. It encodes CASSPTGRKTEAFF.